Listed here are 27 T cell receptor beta chains from one sample, sequenced in a study of T cell responses to AZD1222 COVID-19 vaccine. Libraries were prepared by immunoSEQ multiplex PCR; TCRdb keeps only in-frame clonotypes and omits some of them. The sample has about 94,000 clones, about 88% seen once; the top ten hold about an eighth. The sequencing here drew on peripheral blood, taken on day 0 of AZD1222 vaccination. The receptors here all came from an adult in good health.

Of note for this clone: The junction departs from germline at one end; a sequencing error may be responsible. The V call is TRBV5-1, the J call TRBJ1-4; maybe TRBD1 (5 bases). The CDR3 sequence is 16 residues long. The germline V gene encodes CDR1 SGHRS and CDR2 YFSETQ. CDR3 protein: CASSFGGVAAKEKLFF. The CDR3 nucleotides read TGCGCCAGCAGCTTTGGGGGGGTCGCAGCTAAAGAAAAACTGTTTTTT.

The rearrangement links TRBV12-3 or TRBV12-4 to TRBJ2-5; D is ambiguous. Trimming left V 1 base short and J 4 bases short, with 1 base between. The CDR3 is 11 amino acids. The CDR3 nucleotides are TGTGCCAGCAGTTTAGGAGAGACCCAGTACTTC. Translated: CASSLGETQYF.

The J gene is TRBJ1-4, the V gene TRBV7-2; 9 nucleotides match TRBD1. V was pared by 4 bases and J by 8 bases, with 5 bases of the junction left unmatched. CDR1 SGHTA and CDR2 FQGNSA come from the germline V gene. This CDR3 spans 14 amino acids. Here the CDR3 DNA reads TGTGCCAGCAGCTCGGGACAGGGCCGCGAAAAACTGTTTTTT. Translated, it gives CASSSGQGREKLFF.

The genes are TRBV9 and TRBJ2-1; TRBD2 aligns across 10 bases. Germline V gives CDR1 SGDLS, CDR2 YYNGEE. This CDR3 has 16 amino acids. Trimming removed 3 bases from V and 4 bases from J; junction bases left unmatched: 7. The CDR3 DNA reads TGTGCCAGCAGCGGCCAGACTAGCGGGTCTTACAATGAGCAGTTCTTC. The encoded protein is CASSGQTSGSYNEQFF.

In this sample, this clone turned up a few times. This chain joins TRBV9 and TRBJ1-2; D call uncertain. CDR3 size: 13 residues. Germline CDR1 and CDR2: SGDLS and YYNGEE. Trimming cost V 0 bases and J 8 bases, with 11 bases left between them. This CDR3 reads CASSVGGLKGYTF. The DNA of the CDR3 is TGTGCCAGCAGCGTAGGAGGGCTCAAGGGCTACACCTTC.

The V gene is TRBV11-2, the J gene TRBJ1-1; 7 bases map to TRBD1. Trimming removed 5 bases from V and 1 base from J; junction bases left unmatched: 7. This CDR3 comprises 15 residues. Germline assignment: CDR1 SGHAT and CDR2 FQNNGV. In nucleotides, the CDR3 is TGTGCCAGCAGCCCCGGACAGGCGAAGAACACTGAAGCTTTCTTT. Protein sequence: CASSPGQAKNTEAFF. Together with reference TRBV11-2 and TRBJ1-1, the CDR3 gives the full variable domain: EAGVAQSPRYKIIEKRQSVAFWCNPISGHATLYWYQQILGQGPKLLIQFQNNGVVDDSQLPKDRFSAERLKGVDSTLKIQPAKLEDSAVYLCASSPGQAKNTEAFFGQGTRLTVV.

About this clone: The same CDR3 also results from other DNA sequences found in this sample. The chain couples TRBV18 to TRBJ1-5; D is possibly TRBD1 (5 bases). Deletions cut 3 bases from V and 0 bases from J, with 6 bases between. This CDR3 has 14 residues. Germline loops: CDR1 KGHSH, CDR2 LQKENI. CDR3 residues: CASSPGGSNQPQHF. The CDR3 DNA is TGTGCCAGCTCACCGGGGGGTAGCAATCAGCCCCAGCATTTT.

This chain links TRBV4-1 with TRBJ1-6, with D maybe TRBD1 (6 bases). This CDR3 region has 16 residues. Germline lookup yields CDR1 MGHRA and CDR2 YSYEKL. Trimming shortened V by 4 bases and J by 6 bases, and 16 bases separated the two germline ends. The CDR3 protein is CASSPTGSSINSPLHF. The CDR3 nucleotides read TGCGCCAGCAGCCCAACAGGGTCGAGTATTAATTCACCCCTCCACTTT.

This clone was observed a single time. The CDR3 sequence is CASSVLGASNEQYF. The CDR3 DNA sequence: TGTGCCAGCAGCGTACTGGGGGCCTCGAACGAGCAGTACTTC. This chain joins TRBV9 and TRBJ2-7; weak D call: TRBD1 (6 bases). CDR1 is SGDLS, CDR2 YYNGEE, per germline. V lost 1 base and J 5 bases, leaving 13 bases between the germline ends. CDR3 size: 14 residues.

This clone was picked up one time. The chain couples TRBV3-1 (or the pseudogene TRBV3-2) to TRBJ2-7; 7 bases are shared with TRBD1. After removal of 3 bases from V and 2 bases from J, the junction contained 13 bases not matched to a gene. This CDR3 spans 17 amino acids. In germline, CDR1 is LGHDT, CDR2 YNNKEL (reference sequence). The CDR3 region has the DNA TGTGCCAGCAGCCATTACCCCCCCGGGACAGTGCCCTACGAGCAGTACTTC. Its translation: CASSHYPPGTVPYEQYF.

The rearrangement uses TRBV5-1 and TRBJ1-2; 8 nucleotides agree with TRBD1. The V and J ends lost 4 bases and 1 base, in that order; junction bases with no gene match: 3. Germline V gives CDR1 SGHRS, CDR2 YFSETQ. CDR3 length: 14 amino acids. CDR3 amino acids: CASSPTGGNYGYTF. In nucleotides, the CDR3 is TGCGCCAGCAGCCCAACAGGGGGTAACTATGGCTACACCTTC.

The count of this clone is one. The chain joins TRBV2 to TRBJ1-6; TRBD1 matches at 8 bases. The length of the CDR3 is 16 residues. The J segment lost 2 bases and the V segment lost 6 bases, leaving 6 bases of the junction unmatched. Germline V lookup: CDR1 SNHLY, CDR2 FYNNEI. Here the CDR3 DNA reads TGTGCCAGCAGGACGGACAGGGCACCCTATAATTCACCCCTCCACTTT. As protein: CASRTDRAPYNSPLHF.

V and J are TRBV19 and TRBJ1-4, with 7 bases aligning to TRBD1. In germline, CDR1 is LNHDA, CDR2 SQIVND (reference sequence). The CDR3 has 14 residues. Trimming at V came to 5 bases and at J to 7 bases, leaving 7 bases not matched to a gene. The CDR3 coding sequence is TGTGCCAGTAGTCGGGACAGCGAAACTGAAAAACTGTTTTTT. It is translated as CASSRDSETEKLFF.

J is TRBJ1-1 and V is TRBV7-3; D gene uncertain. This CDR3 is built from 14 residues. The germline V gene encodes CDR1 SGHTA and CDR2 FQGTGA. V was shortened by 2 bases and J by 2 bases, with 9 bases between the two germline ends. The DNA for the CDR3 is TGTGCCAGCAGCTTAGGGCGGGCAAACACTGAAGCTTTCTTT. Its translation: CASSLGRANTEAFF.

The J gene is TRBJ1-2, the V gene TRBV29-1; maybe TRBD1 (5 bases). CDR1 SQVTM and CDR2 ANQGSEA come from the germline V gene. The CDR3 covers 12 residues. Trimming shortened V by 6 bases and J by 4 bases, and 12 bases separated the two germline ends. This CDR3 reads CSVGDGAYGYTF. The CDR3 nucleotides read TGCAGCGTAGGGGACGGAGCCTATGGCTACACCTTC.

This rearrangement joins TRBV27 to TRBJ2-4, with 8 bases fitting TRBD1. The germline V gene has CDR1 MNHEY and CDR2 SMNVEV (reference sequence). J gave up 4 bases and V 4 bases, and 6 bases lay outside the gene matches. The CDR3 is 15 amino acids. CDR3 nucleotide sequence: TGTGCCAGCAGTTCCCCCGGGACAGGAAAAAACATTCAGTACTTC. It specifies CASSSPGTGKNIQYF.

This clone showed up just once. The rearrangement uses TRBV5-6 and TRBJ1-2, with 10 positions matching TRBD1. The CDR3 is 19 amino acids. The J segment lost 2 bases and the V segment lost 0 bases, leaving 13 bases of the junction unmatched. Germline CDR1 reads SGHDT; CDR2 reads YYEEEE. This CDR3 reads CASSLGRQGAVNFNYGYTF. DNA for the CDR3: TGTGCCAGCAGCTTGGGCCGACAGGGGGCGGTCAATTTCAACTATGGCTACACCTTC.

V gene TRBV7-3 combines with J gene TRBJ2-7, with 8 bases that match TRBD1. The germline gives CDR1 SGHTA, CDR2 FQGTGA. V shed 2 bases, J shed 0 bases, and the junction held 3 bases outside the gene matches. This CDR3 is built from 15 residues. The DNA for the CDR3 is TGTGCCAGCAGCTTATCCGGGACAGGCTCCTACGAGCAGTACTTC. Protein sequence: CASSLSGTGSYEQYF.

This clone was seen a handful of times. The chain has TRBV7-2 and TRBJ1-1; unclear D gene. Deletions cut 0 bases from V and 0 bases from J, with 14 bases between. This CDR3 is built from 17 residues. CDR1 is SGHTA and CDR2 is FQGNSA in the germline V gene. The CDR3, as DNA: TGTGCCAGCAGCTTAGCCGCAGGAGGAGGTGTGAACACTGAAGCTTTCTTT. As protein: CASSLAAGGGVNTEAFF.

This sequence joins TRBV14 and TRBJ1-6; unclear D gene. Trimming removed 1 base from V and 4 bases from J, with 23 bases in between. Per the germline V gene, CDR1 is SGHDN and CDR2 is FVKESK. This CDR3 is 20 amino acids long. CDR3 coding DNA: TGTGCCAGCAGCCAAGCCCTGCCGGGCGGGGTCAGGAGATATAATTCACCCCTCCACTTT. As protein: CASSQALPGGVRRYNSPLHF.

The rearrangement uses TRBV15 and TRBJ2-2; D is possibly TRBD1 or TRBD2 (5 bases each). The CDR3 is 16 residues long. V lost 0 bases and J lost 3, with 11 bases in between. Germline values: CDR1 LNHNV, CDR2 YYDKDF (reference sequence). The DNA for the CDR3 is TGTGCCACCAGCAGAGAAGGACTCAGGGACACCGGGGAGCTGTTTTTT. This sequence encodes CATSREGLRDTGELFF.

This clone is a singleton in its sample. The genes are TRBV7-2 and TRBJ2-3; D perhaps matches TRBD2 (6 bases). The V gene lost 5 bases and the J gene lost 0 bases, with 15 bases spanning the gap. Looked up from germline, CDR1 is SGHTA and CDR2 is FQGNSA. The CDR3 totals 16 residues. The CDR3 region is CASSPQSGLSTDTQYF. The CDR3 nucleotides read TGTGCCAGCAGCCCCCAAAGCGGGCTTAGCACAGATACGCAGTATTTT.

The CDR3 sequence is CASSRDSTYEQYF. The CDR3 DNA is TGTGCCAGCAGCCGGGACTCCACCTACGAGCAGTACTTC. This sequence joins TRBV11-2 and TRBJ2-7, with TRBD2 as a possible D gene (6 bases). The germline V gene encodes CDR1 SGHAT and CDR2 FQNNGV. V lost 5 bases to trimming and J lost 2 bases, with 10 bases between them. The CDR3 is 13 residues long.

The chain couples TRBV10-3 to TRBJ2-3; D remains ambiguous. Germline CDR1 ENHRY, CDR2 SYGVKD. The CDR3 runs 15 residues. V lost 3 bases and J lost 4, with 14 bases in between. DNA of the CDR3: TGTGCCATCAGTGAAGGCGGCCTAACATCAGATACGCAGTATTTT. Its protein product is CAISEGGLTSDTQYF.

This clone turned up a few times. The V call is TRBV7-9, the J call TRBJ1-5; maybe TRBD1 (5 bases). With 5 bases removed from V and 7 bases from J, the gap between germline ends came to 12 bases. This CDR3 spans 13 amino acids. From germline, CDR1 is SEHNR and CDR2 FQNEAQ (reference sequence). The DNA for the CDR3 is TGTGCCAGCAGCCAGGGCGGGGAACAGCCCCAGCATTTT. It codes for CASSQGGEQPQHF.

The rearrangement links TRBV5-1 to TRBJ2-7; 12 bases fit TRBD1. The CDR3 runs to 15 residues. CDR1 SGHRS and CDR2 YFSETQ come from the germline V gene. Trimming at V came to 1 base and at J to 6 bases, leaving 5 bases not matched to a gene. Here the CDR3 DNA reads TGCGCCAGCAGCTTGTCCGGGACAGGGGGCACCGAGCAGTACTTC. Translating gives CASSLSGTGGTEQYF. Full variable domain (outside the CDR3, taken from reference TRBV5-1 and TRBJ2-7): KAGVTQTPRYLIKTRGQQVTLSCSPISGHRSVSWYQQTPGQGLQFLFEYFSETQRNKGNFPGRFSGRQFSNSRSEMNVSTLELGDSALYLCASSLSGTGGTEQYFGPGTRLTVT.

CDR3: CASSQGGLGYGYTF. The DNA of the CDR3 is TGTGCCAGCAGCCAAGGTGGACTTGGCTATGGCTACACCTTC. This chain connects TRBV3-1 (or the pseudogene TRBV3-2) to TRBJ1-2; D not resolved. Trimming cost V 1 base and J 4 bases, with 10 bases left between them. Looked up from germline, CDR1 is LGHDT and CDR2 is YNNKEL (reference sequence). The CDR3 contains 14 residues.